The 26 T cell receptor beta chains listed next were all sequenced from one sample in a study of blood T cell repertoires in COVID-19. Using immunoSEQ multiplex PCR, the repertoire was profiled, and TCRdb retains in-frame clones only, with some absent. The table has about 270,000 clones, about 87% seen once. The specimen was peripheral blood. The receptors derive from a man aged 60 to 69 who had recovered from COVID-19.

This clone was seen once. This sequence joins TRBV5-6 and TRBJ2-5, with D tentatively TRBD2 (5 bases). V shed 3 bases and J shed 2 bases, with 11 bases lying between them. Germline V CDR1 and CDR2: SGHDT, YYEEEE. The CDR3 contains 14 residues. The CDR3 DNA reads as TGTGCCAGCAGCTCCTTTTCGGGGCAAGAGACCCAGTACTTC. It translates to CASSSFSGQETQYF.

The chain joins TRBV9 to TRBJ2-3, with D perhaps TRBD2 (5 bases). Germline CDR1 is SGDLS and CDR2 is YYNGEE. The CDR3 length is 14 residues. V was cut by 4 bases and J by 5 bases, with 14 bases left in between. The chain's CDR3 is CASSSQDWKDTQYF. The CDR3, as DNA: TGTGCCAGCAGCTCCCAGGACTGGAAAGATACGCAGTATTTT.

The rearrangement uses TRBV27 and TRBJ2-7, with TRBD2 matching 12 bases. Germline V gene lookup returns CDR1 MNHEY and CDR2 SMNVEV (reference sequence). Unmatched junction bases numbered 2, after V lost 1 base and J lost 4 bases. This CDR3 region has 15 residues. CDR3 protein: CASSLFTSGGYEQYF. Written as DNA, the CDR3 is TGTGCCAGCAGTTTATTTACTAGCGGGGGGTACGAGCAGTACTTC.

Here the CDR3 reads CASSIGLAGGQNTGELFF. CDR3 DNA: TGTGCCAGTAGTATAGGCCTAGCGGGGGGCCAGAACACCGGGGAGCTGTTTTTT. The rearrangement links TRBV19 to TRBJ2-2; 11 bases align to TRBD2. The CDR3 extends over 18 amino acids. V shed 1 base and J 1 base; nucleotides not matched to a gene: 5. The V gene's germline CDR1 is LNHDA and CDR2 SQIVND (reference sequence).

In this sample, this clone turned up once. The J gene is TRBJ1-1, the V gene TRBV4-2; 7 positions agree with TRBD1. This CDR3 is built from 16 residues. V was pared by 0 bases and J by 6 bases, with 10 bases of the junction left unmatched. Per the germline V gene, CDR1 is LGHNA and CDR2 is YNFKEQ. The CDR3 here is CASSQDPDPDRAEAFF. CDR3 in DNA: TGTGCCAGCAGCCAAGATCCGGACCCAGACAGGGCTGAAGCTTTCTTT.

This sequence joins TRBV18 and TRBJ1-2, with D possibly being TRBD1 (6 bases). The CDR3 sequence is 14 residues long. Germline assignment: CDR1 KGHSH and CDR2 LQKENI. The V and J ends lost 2 bases and 6 bases respectively, with 13 bases between them. DNA for the CDR3: TGTGCCAGCTCACCAAGGGGGGGGGCCGATGGCTACACCTTC. This gives the protein CASSPRGGADGYTF.

A few counts support this clone. The CDR3 DNA follows: TGTGCCAGCAGCTTTCGAAACAGGGTATCCTACAATGAGCAGTTCTTC. It translates to CASSFRNRVSYNEQFF. The chain has TRBV11-2 and TRBJ2-1; TRBD1 might be the D (6 bases). In germline, CDR1 is SGHAT, CDR2 FQNNGV. This CDR3 is 16 amino acids long. V was clipped by 3 bases and J by 1 base, with 13 bases between them.

V is TRBV5-1 and J is TRBJ2-3; 7 bases match TRBD1. The CDR3 extends over 16 amino acids. The trim removed 4 bases at V and 0 bases at J, leaving 8 bases unmatched. Germline assignment: CDR1 SGHRS and CDR2 YFSETQ. This chain's CDR3 is CASSPPTGTSTDTQYF. The CDR3 DNA sequence: TGCGCCAGCAGCCCACCGACAGGGACCAGCACAGATACGCAGTATTTT.

The chain combines TRBV18 with TRBJ1-1; 9 bases line up with TRBD1. The CDR3 has 14 amino acids. Germline V gene lookup returns CDR1 KGHSH and CDR2 LQKENI. V shed 2 bases, J shed 6 bases, and the junction held 4 bases outside the gene matches. CDR3 protein: CASSPNRGLAEAFF. As DNA, the CDR3 is TGTGCCAGCTCACCAAACAGGGGGCTTGCTGAAGCTTTCTTT. Complete variable domain (other parts from reference TRBV18 and TRBJ1-1): NAGVMQNPRHLVRRRGQEARLRCSPMKGHSHVYWYRQLPEEGLKFMVYLQKENIIDESGMPKERFSAEFPKEGPSILRIQQVVRGDSAAYFCASSPNRGLAEAFFGQGTRLTVV.

The rearrangement uses TRBV7-7 and TRBJ2-5, with D maybe TRBD2 (6 bases). Trimming cost V 5 bases and J 5 bases, with 15 bases left between them. The germline CDR1 and CDR2 sequences are SSHAT and FNYEAQ (reference sequence). There are 14 residues in the CDR3. The CDR3 reads CASSHVGGTETQYF. The CDR3 DNA reads as TGTGCCAGCAGCCACGTAGGAGGGACGGAGACCCAGTACTTC.

V is TRBV5-1 and J is TRBJ2-5; TRBD2 aligns across 10 bases. Germline V gene data show CDR1 as SGHRS and CDR2 as YFSETQ. The V gene end was trimmed by 2 bases and the J gene end by 2 bases; junction bases not matched to a gene: 9. This CDR3 is 17 amino acids long. CDR3 nucleotide sequence: TGCGCCAGCAGCTTCGGATCTCTAGCGGGGGTACAAGAGACCCAGTACTTC. It is translated as CASSFGSLAGVQETQYF.

The chain recombines TRBV4-1 with TRBJ1-4; D is unresolved. CDR3 size: 16 residues. V lost 0 bases and J 3 bases, leaving 11 bases between the germline ends. Germline-derived CDR1 and CDR2 are MGHRA and YSYEKL. The CDR3 region has the DNA TGCGCCAGCAGCCAAGATGTGGAGTTCCCTAATGAAAAACTGTTTTTT. Translated, it gives CASSQDVEFPNEKLFF.

The chain joins TRBV4-2 to TRBJ2-5; perhaps TRBD1 as D (5 bases). Trimming left V 0 bases short and J 5 bases short, with 16 bases between. The CDR3 extends over 16 amino acids. From germline, CDR1 is LGHNA and CDR2 YNFKEQ. The CDR3, as DNA: TGTGCCAGCAGCCAAGATGGAGCCAGGGTCGGGGAGACCCAGTACTTC. It specifies CASSQDGARVGETQYF.

The CDR3 protein is CASSQDPSGRDTDYGYTF. Written as DNA, the CDR3 is TGCGCCAGCAGCCAAGATCCTAGCGGGCGCGACACCGACTATGGCTACACCTTC. The V gene is TRBV4-1, the J gene TRBJ1-2, with unresolved D. Trimming stripped 0 bases from V and 3 bases from J, with 20 bases between. Germline values: CDR1 MGHRA, CDR2 YSYEKL. The CDR3 totals 18 residues.

The chain carries TRBV7-2 and TRBJ2-7; D might be TRBD1 (7 bases). Per the germline V gene, CDR1 is SGHTA and CDR2 is FQGNSA. Trimming cost V 5 bases and J 6 bases, with 20 bases left between them. The CDR3 totals 15 residues. CDR3 region: CASSLGPGGQIEQYF. The CDR3 nucleotides read TGTGCCAGCAGCCTCGGCCCAGGGGGGCAGATCGAGCAGTACTTC.

This clone has only a few counts. This chain links TRBV4-1 with TRBJ1-1; 7 nucleotides match TRBD1. Germline V gene sequence: CDR1 MGHRA, CDR2 YSYEKL. After removal of 3 bases from V and 4 bases from J, the junction contained 8 bases not matched to a gene. This CDR3 contains 15 residues. The CDR3 sequence is CASSQSDRVATEAFF. CDR3 in DNA: TGCGCCAGCAGCCAGAGCGACAGGGTAGCCACTGAAGCTTTCTTT.

The chain has TRBV2 and TRBJ2-7; the D gene is possibly TRBD2 (6 bases). This CDR3 region has 13 residues. The germline V gene has CDR1 SNHLY and CDR2 FYNNEI. Trimming stripped 6 bases from V and 6 bases from J, with 15 bases between. The CDR3 reads CASRGLGGIEQYF. The DNA of the CDR3 is TGTGCCAGCAGAGGGCTAGGAGGGATCGAGCAGTACTTC. The entire variable domain, with the rest obtained from reference TRBV2 and TRBJ2-7, is as follows: EPEVTQTPSHQVTQMGQEVILRCVPISNHLYFYWYRQILGQKVEFLVSFYNNEISEKSEIFDDQFSVERPDGSNFTLKIRSTKLEDSAMYFCASRGLGGIEQYFGPGTRLTVT.

For the CDR3, the DNA is TGTGCCAGCAGCCCCTTAGGGGACACTGAAGCTTTCTTT. This encodes CASSPLGDTEAFF. V usage is TRBV7-9 and J usage is TRBJ1-1; D perhaps matches TRBD1 (5 bases). The germline V and J ends were trimmed by 5 bases and 3 bases, with 10 bases remaining between them. This CDR3 is 13 amino acids long. CDR1 and CDR2 from the germline V gene are SEHNR and FQNEAQ (reference sequence).

This clone has only one observation. This chain links TRBV30 with TRBJ2-2, with 7 bases fitting TRBD1. This CDR3 region has 14 residues. Germline V CDR1 and CDR2: GTSNPN, SVGIG (reference sequence). With 3 bases clipped from V and 4 bases from J, the junction kept 5 bases outside the gene matches. The CDR3 nucleotides are TGTGCCTGGAGGGGACAGATCTTCACCGGGGAGCTGTTTTTT. Amino acid sequence: CAWRGQIFTGELFF. Variable domain in full (rest from reference TRBV30 and TRBJ2-2): SQTIHQWPATLVQPVGSPLSLECTVEGTSNPNLYWYRQAAGRGLQLLFYSVGIGQISSEVPQNLSASRPQDRQFILSSKKLLLSDSGFYLCAWRGQIFTGELFFGEGSRLTVL.

The chain combines TRBV6-5 with TRBJ2-1; D possibly corresponds to TRBD1 (6 bases). The V end lost 8 bases, the J end lost 1 base, and 9 bases lay between the germline ends. The length of the CDR3 is 13 residues. Germline lookup yields CDR1 MNHEY and CDR2 SVGAGI. CDR3 loop: CASQGISYNEQFF. The CDR3 DNA reads TGTGCCAGCCAGGGGATATCCTACAATGAGCAGTTCTTC.

The rearrangement links TRBV2 to TRBJ2-1; 9 nucleotides agree with TRBD1. Germline lookup yields CDR1 SNHLY and CDR2 FYNNEI. J lost 1 base, V lost 7 bases, and 8 bases had no gene match. This CDR3 has 16 residues. The DNA for the CDR3 is TGTGCCAGCACCCCCCTAGGGACAGGGTCCTACAATGAGCAGTTCTTC. Residues: CASTPLGTGSYNEQFF.

The sample holds one count of this clone. The chain has TRBV28 and TRBJ2-7; 7 nucleotides agree with TRBD1. Trimming cost V 4 bases and J 1 base; bases outside gene matches: 10. The CDR3 contains 16 residues. CDR1 and CDR2 from the germline V gene are MDHEN and SYDVKM. The CDR3 region has the DNA TGTGCCAGCAGTTCCCCCCGGGGACAGCTATCCTACGAGCAGTACTTC. It encodes CASSSPRGQLSYEQYF.

The chain combines TRBV5-1 with TRBJ2-5; 9 bases match TRBD1. V shed 4 bases and J 3 bases; nucleotides not matched to a gene: 4. CDR3 length equals 14 residues. From germline, CDR1 is SGHRS and CDR2 YFSETQ. The DNA for the CDR3 is TGCGCCAGCAGCGTAGGGACAGGGAAAGAGACCCAGTACTTC. This gives the protein CASSVGTGKETQYF.

V is TRBV25-1 and J is TRBJ1-1, with TRBD1 matching over 12 bases. V was pared by 4 bases and J by 6 bases, with 6 bases of the junction left unmatched. The CDR3 sequence is 15 residues long. Per the germline V gene, CDR1 is MGHDK and CDR2 is SYGVNS. The CDR3 DNA is TGTGCCAGCAGTGCCCCGGGGACAGGGGGCCCTGAAGCTTTCTTT. Its protein is CASSAPGTGGPEAFF.

The rearrangement joins TRBV5-1 to TRBJ2-7, with 8 positions matching TRBD1. Per the germline V gene, CDR1 is SGHRS and CDR2 is YFSETQ. The J segment lost 5 bases and the V segment lost 0 bases, leaving 10 bases of the junction unmatched. CDR3 length: 16 amino acids. CDR3 in amino acids: CASSLDGTGKPNEQYF. CDR3 DNA: TGCGCCAGCAGCTTGGACGGGACAGGAAAACCTAACGAGCAGTACTTC.

V usage is TRBV7-9 and J usage is TRBJ1-4; D may be TRBD1 (6 bases). Germline CDR1 reads SEHNR; CDR2 reads FQNEAQ (reference sequence). The length of the CDR3 is 15 residues. The V gene lost 4 bases and the J gene lost 4 bases, with 13 bases spanning the gap. Here the CDR3 reads CASSSSDSYNEKLFF. The CDR3 bases are TGTGCCAGCAGCTCATCGGACAGTTATAATGAAAAACTGTTTTTT.